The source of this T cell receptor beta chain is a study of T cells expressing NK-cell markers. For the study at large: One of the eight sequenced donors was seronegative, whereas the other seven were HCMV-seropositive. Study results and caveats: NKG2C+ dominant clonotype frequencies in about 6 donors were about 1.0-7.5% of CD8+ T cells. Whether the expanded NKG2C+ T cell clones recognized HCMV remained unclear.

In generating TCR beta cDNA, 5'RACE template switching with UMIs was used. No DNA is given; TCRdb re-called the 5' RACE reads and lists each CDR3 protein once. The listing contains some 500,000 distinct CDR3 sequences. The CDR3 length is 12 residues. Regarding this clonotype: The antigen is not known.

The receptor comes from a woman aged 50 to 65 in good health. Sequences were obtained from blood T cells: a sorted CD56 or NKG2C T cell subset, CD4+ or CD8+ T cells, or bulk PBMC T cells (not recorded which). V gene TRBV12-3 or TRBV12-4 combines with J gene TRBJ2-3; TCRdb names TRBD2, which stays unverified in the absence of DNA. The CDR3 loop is CASSQDFETQYF.